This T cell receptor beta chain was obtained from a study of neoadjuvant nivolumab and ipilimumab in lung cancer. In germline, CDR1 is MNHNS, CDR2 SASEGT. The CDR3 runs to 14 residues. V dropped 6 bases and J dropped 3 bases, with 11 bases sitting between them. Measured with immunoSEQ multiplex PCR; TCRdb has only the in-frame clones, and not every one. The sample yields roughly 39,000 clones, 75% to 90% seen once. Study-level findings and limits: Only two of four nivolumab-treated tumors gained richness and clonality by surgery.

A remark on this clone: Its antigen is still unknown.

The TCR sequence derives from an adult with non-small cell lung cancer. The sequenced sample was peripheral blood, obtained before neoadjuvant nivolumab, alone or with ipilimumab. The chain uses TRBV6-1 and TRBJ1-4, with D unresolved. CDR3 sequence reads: CASRGGRANEKLFF. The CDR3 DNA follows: TGTGCCAGCAGGGGAGGGAGGGCTAATGAAAAACTGTTTTTT.